This TCR beta chain was recorded in a study of blood T cell dynamics during melanoma immunotherapy. Turning to the study itself: First-line therapy was either pembrolizumab or nivolumab with ipilimumab for metastatic melanoma. Overall study findings and caveats: Clones driving repertoire changes may be melanoma-specific or general immune activation.

Trimming took 0 bases from V and 8 from J, leaving 15 bases between them. Germline CDR1 and CDR2: SGHDT and YYEEEE. CDR3 length equals 16 residues. Time point of the sample: week 3, after first cycle of checkpoint inhibitor. Patients with prior systemic cancer treatment, concomitant immunosuppressants, or other active malignancies were excluded. Repertoires were generated with immunoSEQ multiplex PCR, while TCRdb's copy carries only in-frame clones and drops some. The data show 300 to 400 clones, with around 63% seen just once and over 25% held by the top ten. Only a few counts were recorded for this clone. What it binds is unknown.

This TCR derives from a human donor with melanoma. The sequenced sample was central memory CD8+ T cells from blood, obtained from a patient treated with checkpoint blockade. The chain is built from TRBV5-6 and TRBJ1-6; possibly TRBD1 for D (6 bases). The CDR3 spells CASSLEARGPYSPLHF. The DNA for the CDR3 is TGTGCCAGCAGCTTGGAGGCCAGGGGCCCCTATTCACCCCTCCACTTT.